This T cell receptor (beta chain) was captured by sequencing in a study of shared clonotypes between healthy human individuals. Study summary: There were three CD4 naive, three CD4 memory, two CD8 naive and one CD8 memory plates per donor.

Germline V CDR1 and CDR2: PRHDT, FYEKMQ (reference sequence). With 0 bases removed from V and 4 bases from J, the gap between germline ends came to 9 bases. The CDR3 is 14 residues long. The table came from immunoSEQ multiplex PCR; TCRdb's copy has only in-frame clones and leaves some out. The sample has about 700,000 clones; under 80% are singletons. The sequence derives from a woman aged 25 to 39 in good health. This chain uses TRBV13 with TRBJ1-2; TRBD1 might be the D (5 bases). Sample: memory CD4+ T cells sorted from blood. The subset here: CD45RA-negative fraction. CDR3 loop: CASSLGTVGYGYTF. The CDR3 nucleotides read TGTGCCAGCAGCTTAGGGACAGTCGGCTATGGCTACACCTTC.